The next 14 T cell receptor beta chains were all read from a single sample in a study of pediatric ulcerative colitis. Data came from immunoSEQ multiplex PCR; TCRdb stores just in-frame clones and leaves some out. Among 16,000 or so clones listed, over 65% were seen once. Rectal tissue came from one to two pinch biopsies taken at colonoscopy. What was sequenced was gut tissue. The receptors stem from a boy aged 10-17 years with moderate ulcerative colitis.

The chain has TRBV11-2 and TRBJ2-6, with D maybe TRBD1 (6 bases). There are 18 residues in the CDR3. Trimming left V 5 bases short and J 0 bases short, with 17 bases between. Germline V gene data show CDR1 as SGHAT and CDR2 as FQNNGV. In DNA, the CDR3 is TGTGCCAGCAGCCTTAGGGACACTTTCTTCTCTGGGGCCAACGTCCTGACTTTC. It yields the protein CASSLRDTFFSGANVLTF.

This chain uses TRBV19 with TRBJ2-3; TRBD2 aligns across 9 bases. Germline V gene data show CDR1 as LNHDA and CDR2 as SQIVND (reference sequence). V shed 3 bases and J 8 bases; nucleotides not matched to a gene: 9. The CDR3 is 15 residues long. The CDR3 region has the DNA TGTGCCAGTAGTATGCCTAGCGGGGCCGAGGTTACGCAGTATTTT. Translated, it gives CASSMPSGAEVTQYF.

The rearrangement joins TRBV7-6 to TRBJ1-4; D unclear. The CDR3 loop spans 14 amino acids. Trimming left V 0 bases short and J 8 bases short, with 10 bases between. The V gene's germline CDR1 is SGHVS and CDR2 FNYEAQ. The chain's CDR3 is CASSLAVEDEKLFF. The CDR3 DNA reads as TGTGCCAGCAGCTTAGCGGTAGAGGACGAAAAACTGTTTTTT.

V usage is TRBV7-3 and J usage is TRBJ1-2; the D gene is possibly TRBD1 (6 bases). Trimming cost V 5 bases and J 6 bases, with 13 bases left between them. Germline lookup yields CDR1 SGHTA and CDR2 FQGTGA. This CDR3 has 13 amino acids. CDR3 in amino acids: CASSRGQFDGYTF. CDR3 DNA: TGTGCCAGCAGCCGTGGACAGTTCGATGGCTACACCTTC.

The chain employs TRBV5-6 and TRBJ1-1; the D gene is possibly TRBD1 (6 bases). This CDR3 contains 13 residues. Looked up from germline, CDR1 is SGHDT and CDR2 is YYEEEE. Trimming removed 2 bases at V and 8 bases at J, with 13 bases between. In DNA form, the CDR3 reads TGTGCCAGCAGCTTTACAGGGAGTTGGGAAGCTTTCTTT. Translated: CASSFTGSWEAFF.

This clone occurred a few times. The genes are TRBV5-4 and TRBJ2-2, with 7 nucleotides matching TRBD2. CDR1 SGHNT and CDR2 YYREEE come from the germline V gene (reference sequence). CDR3 length equals 15 residues. J was trimmed by 5 bases and V by 0 bases; bases with no gene match: 4. The CDR3 region is CASSLGLGGTGELFF. The CDR3 bases are TGTGCCAGCAGCTTGGGACTGGGAGGGACCGGGGAGCTGTTTTTT.

The chain recombines TRBV18 with TRBJ2-3; D remains unclear. Germline loops: CDR1 KGHSH, CDR2 LQKENI. The V gene lost 0 bases and the J gene lost 7 bases, with 5 bases spanning the gap. The length of the CDR3 is 12 residues. This CDR3 reads CASSPPVNTQYF. CDR3 sequence (DNA): TGTGCCAGCTCACCACCCGTAAATACGCAGTATTTT. Using reference TRBV18 and TRBJ2-3 for the parts outside the CDR3, the full variable domain is NAGVMQNPRHLVRRRGQEARLRCSPMKGHSHVYWYRQLPEEGLKFMVYLQKENIIDESGMPKERFSAEFPKEGPSILRIQQVVRGDSAAYFCASSPPVNTQYFGPGTRLTVL.

The genes are TRBV18 and TRBJ1-1; maybe TRBD1 (6 bases). CDR3 length: 14 amino acids. V lost 0 bases and J 3 bases, leaving 8 bases between the germline ends. CDR1 KGHSH and CDR2 LQKENI come from the germline V gene. CDR3 nucleotides: TGTGCCAGCTCACCACCGACAGGTTACACTGAAGCTTTCTTT. It codes for CASSPPTGYTEAFF.

This clone was seen a handful of times. This sequence joins TRBV25-1 and TRBJ1-2, with TRBD1 as a possible D gene (6 bases). The CDR3 runs 13 residues. The ends were cut back, 5 bases at V and 7 bases at J, with 14 bases in the middle. From germline, CDR1 is MGHDK and CDR2 SYGVNS. The CDR3 region is CASSPMNRVGYTF. CDR3 in DNA: TGTGCCAGCAGTCCGATGAACAGGGTTGGCTACACCTTC.

This clone appeared once. The rearrangement links TRBV7-2 to TRBJ2-5; 7 bases line up with TRBD2. CDR1 is SGHTA and CDR2 is FQGNSA in the germline V gene. This CDR3 comprises 17 residues. Losses at the gene ends were 0 bases for V and 6 bases for J; bases not matched to a gene: 13. CDR3 in amino acids: CASSLAAIGGRVKTQYF. In DNA form, the CDR3 reads TGTGCCAGCAGCTTAGCGGCCATTGGGGGGAGGGTCAAGACCCAGTACTTC.

V is TRBV30 and J is TRBJ1-2; TRBD1 matches 7 bases. Germline CDR1 and CDR2: GTSNPN and SVGIG (reference sequence). Germline trimming cut 0 bases from V and 4 bases from J; bases unmatched to any gene: 5. CDR3 length equals 14 residues. The CDR3 is CAWSVQGRGYGYTF. In DNA, the CDR3 is TGTGCCTGGAGTGTACAGGGGAGAGGCTATGGCTACACCTTC.

V usage is TRBV5-4 and J usage is TRBJ1-1, with D unresolved. Trimming cost V 0 bases and J 3 bases, with 3 bases left between them. The CDR3 has 12 residues. Per germline, CDR1 SGHNT and CDR2 YYREEE (reference sequence). The CDR3 sequence: CASSLADTEAFF. In DNA, the CDR3 is TGTGCCAGCAGCTTGGCCGACACTGAAGCTTTCTTT. Based on the CDR3 plus reference TRBV5-4 and TRBJ1-1, the full variable domain is ETGVTQSPTHLIKTRGQQVTLRCSSQSGHNTVSWYQQALGQGPQFIFQYYREEENGRGNFPPRFSGLQFPNYSSELNVNALELDDSALYLCASSLADTEAFFGQGTRLTVV.

This clone was seen only a few times. V is TRBV19 and J is TRBJ2-2; 8 positions match TRBD1. Unmatched junction bases numbered 3, after V lost 6 bases and J lost 6 bases. The CDR3 is 13 amino acids. Germline CDR1 is LNHDA and CDR2 is SQIVND (reference sequence). CDR3 in amino acids: CASRTGAPGELFF. The CDR3 nucleotides read TGTGCCAGTAGGACAGGGGCCCCCGGGGAGCTGTTTTTT.

The V gene is TRBV11-1, the J gene TRBJ2-7; TRBD1 agrees at 7 bases. The V gene's germline CDR1 is SGHAT and CDR2 FQDESV (reference sequence). With V trimmed by 5 bases and J by 3 bases, 7 bases remained unmatched. The CDR3 runs to 14 residues. In nucleotides, the CDR3 is TGTGCCAGCAGCCGGACGGGACAGCTCTACGAGCAGTACTTC. This sequence encodes CASSRTGQLYEQYF.